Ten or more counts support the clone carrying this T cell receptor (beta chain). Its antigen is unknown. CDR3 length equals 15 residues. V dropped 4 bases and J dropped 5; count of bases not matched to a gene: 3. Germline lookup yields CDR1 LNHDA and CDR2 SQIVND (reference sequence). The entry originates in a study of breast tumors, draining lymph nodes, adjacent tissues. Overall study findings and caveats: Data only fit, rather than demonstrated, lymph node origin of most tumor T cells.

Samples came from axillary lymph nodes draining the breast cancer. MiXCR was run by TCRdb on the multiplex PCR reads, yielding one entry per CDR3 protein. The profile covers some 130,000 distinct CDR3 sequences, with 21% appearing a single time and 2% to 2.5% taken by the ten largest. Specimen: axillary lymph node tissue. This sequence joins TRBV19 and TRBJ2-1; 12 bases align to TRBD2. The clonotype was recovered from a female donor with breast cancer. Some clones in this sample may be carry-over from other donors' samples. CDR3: CASSTRTSGNNEQFF. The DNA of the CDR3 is TGTGCCAGTAGTACCCGGACTAGCGGGAACAATGAGCAGTTCTTC. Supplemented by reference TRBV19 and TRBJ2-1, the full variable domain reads DGGITQSPKYLFRKEGQNVTLSCEQNLNHDAMYWYRQDPGQGLRLIYYSQIVNDFQKGDIAEGYSVSREKKESFPLTVTSAQKNPTAFYLCASSTRTSGNNEQFFGPGTRLTVL.